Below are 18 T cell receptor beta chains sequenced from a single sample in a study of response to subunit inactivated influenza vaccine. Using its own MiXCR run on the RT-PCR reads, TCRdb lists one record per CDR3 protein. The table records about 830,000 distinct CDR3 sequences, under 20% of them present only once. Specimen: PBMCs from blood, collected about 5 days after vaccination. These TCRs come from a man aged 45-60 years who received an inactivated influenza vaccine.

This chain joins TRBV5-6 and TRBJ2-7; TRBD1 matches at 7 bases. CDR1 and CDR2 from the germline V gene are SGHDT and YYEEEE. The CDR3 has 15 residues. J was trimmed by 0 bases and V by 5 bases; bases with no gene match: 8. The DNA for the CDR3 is TGTGCCAGCAGATCCGGGACAGTGACCTCCTACGAGCAGTACTTC. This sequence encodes CASRSGTVTSYEQYF.

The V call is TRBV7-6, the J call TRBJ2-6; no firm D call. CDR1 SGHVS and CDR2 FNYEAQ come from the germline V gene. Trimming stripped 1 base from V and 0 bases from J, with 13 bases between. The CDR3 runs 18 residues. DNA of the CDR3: TGTGCCAGCAGCTTAGTCGCAGACCTAAGCTCTGGGGCCAACGTCCTGACTTTC. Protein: CASSLVADLSSGANVLTF.

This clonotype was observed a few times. CDR3 residues: CSANWGQQETQYF. The CDR3 DNA is TGCAGTGCTAACTGGGGCCAACAAGAGACCCAGTACTTC. V is TRBV20-1 and J is TRBJ2-5, with D possibly being TRBD1 (5 bases). CDR1 DFQATT and CDR2 SNEGSKA come from the germline V gene (reference sequence). Trimming cost V 4 bases and J 2 bases, with 11 bases left between them. The CDR3 length is 13 residues.

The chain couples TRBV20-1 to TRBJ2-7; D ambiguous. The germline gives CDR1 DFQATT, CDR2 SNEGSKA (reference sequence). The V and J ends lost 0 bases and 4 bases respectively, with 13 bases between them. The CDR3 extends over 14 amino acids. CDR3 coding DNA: TGCAGTGCTAGAGATGGGTTAGGCGCGTACGAGCAGTACTTC. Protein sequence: CSARDGLGAYEQYF.

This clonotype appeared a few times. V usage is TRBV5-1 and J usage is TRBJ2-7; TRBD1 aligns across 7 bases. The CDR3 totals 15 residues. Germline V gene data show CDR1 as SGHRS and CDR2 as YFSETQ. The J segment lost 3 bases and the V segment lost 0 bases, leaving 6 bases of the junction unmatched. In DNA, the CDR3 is TGCGCCAGCAGCTTGGCAGGGACAGCTATCTACGAGCAGTACTTC. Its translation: CASSLAGTAIYEQYF.

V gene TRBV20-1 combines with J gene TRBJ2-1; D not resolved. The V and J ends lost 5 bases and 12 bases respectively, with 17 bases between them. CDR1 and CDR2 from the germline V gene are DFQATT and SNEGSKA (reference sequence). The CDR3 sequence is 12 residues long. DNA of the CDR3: TGCAGTGCTGCGGACGGAGCGCCGGGGCAGTTCTTC. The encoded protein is CSAADGAPGQFF.

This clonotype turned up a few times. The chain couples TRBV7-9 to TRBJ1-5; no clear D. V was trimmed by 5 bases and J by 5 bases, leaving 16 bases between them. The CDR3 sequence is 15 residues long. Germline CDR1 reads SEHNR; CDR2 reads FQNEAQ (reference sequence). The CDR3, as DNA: TGTGCCAGCAGCCCCAGTGGGGTGGTGCATCAGCCCCAGCATTTT. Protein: CASSPSGVVHQPQHF.

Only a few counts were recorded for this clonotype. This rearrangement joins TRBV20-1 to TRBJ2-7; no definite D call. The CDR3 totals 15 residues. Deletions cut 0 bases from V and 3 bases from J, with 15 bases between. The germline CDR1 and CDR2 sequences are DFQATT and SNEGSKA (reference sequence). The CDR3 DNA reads TGCAGTGCTAGAGATCTTACACGGACGGTCTACGAGCAGTACTTC. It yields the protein CSARDLTRTVYEQYF.

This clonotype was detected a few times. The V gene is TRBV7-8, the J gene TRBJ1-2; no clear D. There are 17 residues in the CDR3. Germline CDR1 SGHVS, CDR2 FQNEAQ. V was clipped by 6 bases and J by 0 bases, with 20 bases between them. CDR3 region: CASSRVVGLLANYGYTF. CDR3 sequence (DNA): TGTGCCAGCAGTAGAGTGGTCGGCCTCCTAGCTAACTATGGCTACACCTTC.

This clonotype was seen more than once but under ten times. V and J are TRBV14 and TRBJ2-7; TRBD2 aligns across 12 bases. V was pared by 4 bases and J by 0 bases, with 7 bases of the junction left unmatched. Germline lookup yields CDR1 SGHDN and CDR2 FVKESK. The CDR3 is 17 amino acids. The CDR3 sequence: CASSRTTSGGPSYEQYF. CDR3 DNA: TGTGCCAGCAGCCGAACGACTAGCGGGGGTCCCTCCTACGAGCAGTACTTC.

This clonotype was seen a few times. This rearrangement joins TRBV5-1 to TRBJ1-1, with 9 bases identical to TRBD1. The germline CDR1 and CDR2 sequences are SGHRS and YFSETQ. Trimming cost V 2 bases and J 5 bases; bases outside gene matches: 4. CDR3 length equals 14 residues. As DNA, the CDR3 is TGCGCCAGCAGCTTCCGGGACAGGGAAACTGAAGCTTTCTTT. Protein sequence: CASSFRDRETEAFF.

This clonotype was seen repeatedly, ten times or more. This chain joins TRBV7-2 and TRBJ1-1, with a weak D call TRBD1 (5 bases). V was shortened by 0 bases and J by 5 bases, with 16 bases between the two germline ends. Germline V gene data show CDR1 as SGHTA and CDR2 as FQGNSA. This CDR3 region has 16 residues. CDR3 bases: TGTGCCAGCAGCTTAGCGGGACGCGGGGCGTCGACTGAAGCTTTCTTT. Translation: CASSLAGRGASTEAFF.

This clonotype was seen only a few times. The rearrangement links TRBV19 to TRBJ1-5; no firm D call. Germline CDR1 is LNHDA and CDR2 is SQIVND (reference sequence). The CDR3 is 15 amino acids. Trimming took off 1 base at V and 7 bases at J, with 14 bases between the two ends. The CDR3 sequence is CASSIVQPGRQPQHF. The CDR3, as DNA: TGTGCCAGTAGTATAGTACAGCCTGGACGGCAGCCCCAGCATTTT.

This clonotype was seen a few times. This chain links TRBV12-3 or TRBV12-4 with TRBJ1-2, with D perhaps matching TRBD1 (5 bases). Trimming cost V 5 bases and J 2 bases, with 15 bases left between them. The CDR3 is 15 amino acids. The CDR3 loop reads CASSRSGRANYGYTF. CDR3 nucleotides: TGTGCCAGCAGTAGATCGGGACGAGCCAACTATGGCTACACCTTC.

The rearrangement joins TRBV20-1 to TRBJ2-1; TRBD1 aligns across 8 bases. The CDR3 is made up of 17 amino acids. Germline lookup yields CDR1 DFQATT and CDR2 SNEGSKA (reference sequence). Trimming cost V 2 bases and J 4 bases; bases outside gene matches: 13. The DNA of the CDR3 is TGCAGTGCTAGAATCAGCCTCGGGACAGGACTGTACAATGAGCAGTTCTTC. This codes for CSARISLGTGLYNEQFF.

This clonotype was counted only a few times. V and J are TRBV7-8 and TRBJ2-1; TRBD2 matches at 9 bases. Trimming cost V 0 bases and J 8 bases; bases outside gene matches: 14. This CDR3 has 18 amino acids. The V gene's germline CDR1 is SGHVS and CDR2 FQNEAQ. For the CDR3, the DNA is TGTGCCAGCAGCTTAGCGCGTCTCAGGACGACTAGCGGTTATGAGCAGTTCTTC. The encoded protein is CASSLARLRTTSGYEQFF.

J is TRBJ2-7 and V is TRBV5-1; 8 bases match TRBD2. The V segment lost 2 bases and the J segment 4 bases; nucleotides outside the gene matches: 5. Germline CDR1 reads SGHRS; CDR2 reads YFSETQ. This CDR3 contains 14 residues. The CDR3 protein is CASSLELAVYEQYF. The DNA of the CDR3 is TGCGCCAGCAGCTTAGAACTAGCGGTTTACGAGCAGTACTTC.

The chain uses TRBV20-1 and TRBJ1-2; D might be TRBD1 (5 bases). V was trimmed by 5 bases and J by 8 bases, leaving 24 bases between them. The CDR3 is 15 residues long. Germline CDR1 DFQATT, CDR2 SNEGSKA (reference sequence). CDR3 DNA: TGCAGTGCTTGGATACCGGGACCTAAAGGGGCCGGCTACACCTTC. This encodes CSAWIPGPKGAGYTF.